This is a list of T cell receptor beta chains from one sample in a study of blood T cell repertoires in COVID-19. Clones were read by immunoSEQ multiplex PCR, and TCRdb kept only the in-frame ones, dropping some. The top ten clones hold 1.5% to 2% of a sample with 200,000 to 250,000 clones, 65% to 90% of them seen once. Sequences were obtained from PBMCs or T cells enriched from blood (not recorded which). All receptors come from a man aged 35 to 55 who had recovered from COVID-19. The CDR3 runs from the conserved cysteine through the conserved F or W. D genes are given only for firm matches. Size is omitted from some rows. Given values are once, few, many or a class for expanded clones.

>TRBD1|NA|TRBV6-5|TRBJ1-2
TGTGCCAGCAGTTACTTGACCGGGACAGGGGGTGGCTACACCTTC
CASSYLTGTGGGYTF
>TRBD1|NA|TRBV11-2|TRBJ1-2
TGTGCCAGCAGCCCCGACAGGGGGCTTAGCTATGGCTACACCTTC
CASSPDRGLSYGYTF
>TRBD1|NA|TRBV7-6|TRBJ1-6
TGTGCCAGCAGCCCACGGGACAGGGGATGGAATAATTCACCCCTCCACTTT
CASSPRDRGWNNSPLHF
>NA|NA|TRBV2|TRBJ1-5
TGTGCCAGCACCACTGGACAGATTAACTATCAGCCCCAGCATTTT
CASTTGQINYQPQHF
>TRBD2|once|TRBV19|TRBJ2-7
TGTGCCAGTAGTATGGCCCTCCTGGGACTAGCCGTTGACGTGGAGCAGTACTTC
CASSMALLGLAVDVEQYF
>NA|NA|TRBV28|TRBJ1-1
TGTGCCAGCAGGATGTTGGGGGCGAACACTGAAGCTTTCTTT
CASRMLGANTEAFF
>NA|NA|TRBV25-1|TRBJ2-7
TGTGCCAGCAGTGAATATAACCTCCCAACGGGCTACGAGCAGTACTTC
CASSEYNLPTGYEQYF
>TRBD1|NA|TRBV9|TRBJ2-1
TGTGCCAGCAGCGTAGGGGTGACAGGGACGTACGGTGAGCAGTTCTTC
CASSVGVTGTYGEQFF
>NA|NA|TRBV4-1|TRBJ1-2
TGCGCCAGCCGCTCGCCCGGGAACTATGGCTACACCTTC
CASRSPGNYGYTF
>NA|NA|TRBV28|TRBJ1-5
TGTGCCAGCAGTTTCGCGACAGGCCGGATCAATCAGCCCCAGCATTTT
CASSFATGRINQPQHF
>TRBD1|NA|TRBV3-1/TRBV3-2|TRBJ2-4
TGTGCCAGCAGCCCGACAGGGGCCAAAAACATTCAGTACTTC
CASSPTGAKNIQYF
>NA|NA|TRBV4-3|TRBJ1-4
TGCGCCAGCAGCTACCTTACAGGGACTAATGAAAAACTGTTTTTT
CASSYLTGTNEKLFF
>TRBD1|NA|TRBV2|TRBJ1-6
TGTGCCAGCAAGGACAGGGCCGATGGACCCCTCCACTTT
CASKDRADGPLHF
>TRBD1|NA|TRBV14|TRBJ1-2
TGTGCCAGCAGCCAAAGGGACAGGGACTACGGTGGCTACACCTTC
CASSQRDRDYGGYTF
>NA|NA|TRBV9|TRBJ1-3
TGTGCCAGCAGCCCCATCGGACTTACCGATGGAAACACCATATATTTT
CASSPIGLTDGNTIYF
>TRBD1|NA|TRBV7-3|TRBJ1-2
TGTGCCAGCAGCTTAGAGGCAGGGGGAAACTATGGCTACACCTTC
CASSLEAGGNYGYTF
>TRBD1|NA|TRBV11-3|TRBJ2-7
TGTGCCAGCAGCTCAGGGACAGGGGGCTACGAGCAGTACTTC
CASSSGTGGYEQYF
>NA|NA|TRBV12-3/TRBV12-4|TRBJ1-1
TGTGCCAGCGTCTCCGGCCCGGGGGCTTTCTTT
CASVSGPGAFF